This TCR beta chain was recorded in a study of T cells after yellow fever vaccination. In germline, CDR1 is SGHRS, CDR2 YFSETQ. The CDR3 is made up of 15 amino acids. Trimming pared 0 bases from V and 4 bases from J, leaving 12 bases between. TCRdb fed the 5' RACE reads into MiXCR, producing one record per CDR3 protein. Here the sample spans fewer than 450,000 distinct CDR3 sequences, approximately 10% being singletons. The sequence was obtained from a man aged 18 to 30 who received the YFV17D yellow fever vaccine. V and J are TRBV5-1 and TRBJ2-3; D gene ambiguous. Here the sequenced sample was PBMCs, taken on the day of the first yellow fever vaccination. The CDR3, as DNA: TGCGCCAGCAGCTTGGCCGGGTCGCAGGCAGATACGCAGTATTTT. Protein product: CASSLAGSQADTQYF.